This record looks at one T cell receptor beta chain sequence and its context. This entry belongs to a study of T cells in Graves' hyperthyroidism and ophthalmopathy. Across the study: Before any treatment, at initial diagnosis, peripheral blood was collected.

Graves' hyperthyroidism was deemed stable absent ophthalmopathy progression within 18 months. Diagnoses were made from clinical symptoms, serum measures (thyroxine and TRAb), thyroid ultrasound and orbital computed tomography. The authors took PBMCs from about 9.5 ml fresh peripheral blood. Germline assignment: CDR1 SGHRS and CDR2 YFSETQ. V lost 5 bases and J lost 2; bases outside the gene matches: 9. The CDR3 is 15 amino acids. TCR beta CDR3 sequences were amplified from RNA transcripts. First-round RT-PCR targeting the TCR CDR3 was performed with the HTBI primer set. In TCRdb, the multiplex PCR reads were re-called with MiXCR into one record per CDR3 protein. The repertoire holds about 360,000 distinct CDR3 sequences, with 13% as singletons.

This receptor was taken from a woman aged 18-29 years with Graves' hyperthyroidism. This sequence joins TRBV5-1 and TRBJ2-5, with 7 bases aligning to TRBD1. Sequencing was done on a sample of blood. DNA for the CDR3: TGCGCCAGCAGAGCTGGACAGGCAAGTCAAGAGACCCAGTACTTC. Its protein is CASRAGQASQETQYF.